These 25 T cell receptor beta chains originate from one sample sequenced in a study of glioma-infiltrating T cells after dendritic cell vaccination. Profiled with immunoSEQ multiplex PCR; TCRdb holds only in-frame clones, not every one. This table holds 75,000 to 100,000 clones, 79% found once. This sample comprised blood, obtained before dendritic cell vaccination. These TCRs come from a human donor with glioblastoma.

The chain combines TRBV16 with TRBJ1-1, with TRBD1 as a possible D gene (5 bases). The V and J ends lost 1 base and 2 bases respectively, with 11 bases between them. Looked up from germline, CDR1 is KGHSY and CDR2 is FQNENV. This CDR3 spans 15 amino acids. The CDR3 nucleotides are TGTGCCAGCAGCCAATTTGGGCAGGGAAACACTGAAGCTTTCTTT. Protein: CASSQFGQGNTEAFF.

This clone has more than one count but fewer than ten. The chain links TRBV2 to TRBJ2-1; D gene unclear. Germline-derived CDR1 and CDR2 are SNHLY and FYNNEI. V was cut by 6 bases and J by 7 bases, with 10 bases left in between. CDR3 length equals 12 residues. The CDR3 DNA sequence: TGTGCCAGCAGGACCTTCGGGAATGAGCAGTTCTTC. This gives the protein CASRTFGNEQFF.

This chain connects TRBV5-1 to TRBJ1-1; 9 bases line up with TRBD1. Losses at the gene ends were 3 bases for V and 4 bases for J; bases not matched to a gene: 4. Germline V gene lookup returns CDR1 SGHRS and CDR2 YFSETQ. CDR3 length: 14 residues. CDR3 amino acids: CASSWDRAGTEAFF. CDR3 nucleotide sequence: TGCGCCAGCAGCTGGGACAGGGCTGGCACTGAAGCTTTCTTT.

The chain is built from TRBV10-3 and TRBJ1-1; a weak D match, TRBD1 (6 bases). Germline CDR1 is ENHRY and CDR2 is SYGVKD. Between the trimmed V and J ends, which lost 7 bases and 0 bases, there was a span of 15 bases. CDR3 size: 15 residues. CDR3 in DNA: TGTGCCATCACCATGACAGGAGTCATGAACACTGAAGCTTTCTTT. Residues: CAITMTGVMNTEAFF.

This clone was recorded only once. The chain links TRBV6-1 to TRBJ2-1, with TRBD2 matching over 8 bases. The trim removed 4 bases at V and 0 bases at J, leaving 17 bases unmatched. The CDR3 has 20 amino acids. CDR1 and CDR2 from the germline V gene are MNHNS and SASEGT. CDR3 DNA sequence: TGTGCCAGCAGTGCCCCCGGGGGGGCTCTTCGCGAGAGCTCCTACAATGAGCAGTTCTTC. Translating gives CASSAPGGALRESSYNEQFF.

The genes are TRBV30 and TRBJ2-5; D remains unclear. The CDR3 sequence is 15 residues long. Trimming took off 2 bases at V and 7 bases at J, with 20 bases between the two ends. Germline assignment: CDR1 GTSNPN and CDR2 SVGIG (reference sequence). The CDR3 is CAWSQFDSAPLTQYF. CDR3 nucleotides: TGTGCCTGGAGTCAATTTGACTCGGCCCCTTTGACCCAGTACTTC.

The chain has TRBV19 and TRBJ2-3, with D possibly matching TRBD1 (6 bases). CDR1 is LNHDA and CDR2 is SQIVND in the germline V gene (reference sequence). Trimming stripped 8 bases from V and 2 bases from J, with 17 bases between. This CDR3 has 15 residues. The CDR3 loop reads CASATGTLPTDTQYF. The DNA of the CDR3 is TGTGCCAGTGCAACAGGGACCCTTCCCACAGATACGCAGTATTTT.

This clone was detected only a few times. The chain combines TRBV28 with TRBJ2-2; D remains ambiguous. Trimming stripped 9 bases from V and 2 bases from J, with 4 bases between. The CDR3 runs to 11 residues. CDR1 and CDR2 (germline): MDHEN, SYDVKM. The CDR3 loop reads CASLNTGELFF. In DNA, the CDR3 is TGTGCCAGTCTAAACACCGGGGAGCTGTTTTTT.

The genes are TRBV28 and TRBJ1-1; D is uncertain. CDR1 and CDR2 from the germline V gene are MDHEN and SYDVKM. Trimming pared 6 bases from V and 0 bases from J, leaving 17 bases between. The CDR3 has 16 residues. CDR3: CASRLPSGSMNTEAFF. For the CDR3, the DNA is TGTGCCAGCAGGCTACCATCTGGGAGTATGAACACTGAAGCTTTCTTT.

This sequence joins TRBV29-1 and TRBJ2-1; 8 nucleotides align to TRBD1. The CDR3 spans 13 residues. Trimming cost V 5 bases and J 6 bases; bases outside gene matches: 6. Germline lookup yields CDR1 SQVTM and CDR2 ANQGSEA. The CDR3 DNA follows: TGCAGCGTTAGACAGGGGTGGTCCAATGAGCAGTTCTTC. Protein sequence: CSVRQGWSNEQFF.

The gene calls are TRBV5-1 and TRBJ1-2, with D hard to call. The CDR3 spans 15 residues. V lost 0 bases and J 7 bases, leaving 16 bases between the germline ends. Germline assignment: CDR1 SGHRS and CDR2 YFSETQ. The CDR3 loop is CASSLAFGLRGGYTF. The CDR3 DNA sequence: TGCGCCAGCAGCTTGGCCTTCGGATTGCGGGGTGGCTACACCTTC.

This clone has more than one count but fewer than ten. This chain links TRBV2 with TRBJ2-7; D is perhaps TRBD2 (6 bases). V lost 2 bases, J lost 0 bases, and 17 bases lay in between. The CDR3 loop spans 17 amino acids. The germline CDR1 and CDR2 sequences are SNHLY and FYNNEI. CDR3 protein: CASSEPFGEVGSYEQYF. CDR3 bases: TGTGCCAGCAGTGAACCCTTCGGGGAGGTCGGCTCCTACGAGCAGTACTTC.

V gene TRBV5-1 combines with J gene TRBJ2-1; D perhaps matches TRBD2 (5 bases). Germline V gene data show CDR1 as SGHRS and CDR2 as YFSETQ. This CDR3 has 17 amino acids. Trimming left V 0 bases short and J 0 bases short, with 13 bases between. The CDR3 nucleotides read TGCGCCAGCAGCTTGGTGGCTACTACTAGCTCCTACAATGAGCAGTTCTTC. Amino acid sequence: CASSLVATTSSYNEQFF.

This clone has a handful of counts. The chain couples TRBV6-1 to TRBJ2-3, with a weak D call TRBD2 (6 bases). The CDR3 runs 15 residues. Germline V gene sequence: CDR1 MNHNS, CDR2 SASEGT. Trimming cost V 5 bases and J 0 bases, with 12 bases left between them. In DNA, the CDR3 is TGTGCCAGCAGTAGACTAGGCGCTAGCACAGATACGCAGTATTTT. Encoded protein: CASSRLGASTDTQYF.

V usage is TRBV2 and J usage is TRBJ2-7, with D possibly being TRBD1 (5 bases). Per germline, CDR1 SNHLY and CDR2 FYNNEI. V was shortened by 1 base and J by 9 bases, with 16 bases between the two germline ends. The CDR3 sequence is 14 residues long. This CDR3 is CASSEEGRVKGQYF. The CDR3 region has the DNA TGTGCCAGCAGTGAAGAGGGCAGGGTAAAGGGGCAGTACTTC.

The chain uses TRBV10-3 and TRBJ2-1; D is undetermined. V lost 5 bases and J lost 8, with 10 bases in between. Germline V lookup: CDR1 ENHRY, CDR2 SYGVKD. The CDR3 length is 12 residues. CDR3 loop: CAISSRGDEQFF. DNA for the CDR3: TGTGCCATCAGTAGTAGAGGCGATGAGCAGTTCTTC.

This clone was seen only a few times. This chain uses TRBV6-4 with TRBJ2-2; tentatively, D is TRBD2 (5 bases). The CDR3 is 15 residues long. Germline V CDR1 and CDR2: MRHNA, SNTAGT. V lost 0 bases and J 0 bases, leaving 5 bases between the germline ends. CDR3 sequence: CASSDSRANTGELFF. The DNA for the CDR3 is TGTGCCAGCAGTGACTCGCGGGCGAACACCGGGGAGCTGTTTTTT.

This clone was counted once. This chain uses TRBV6-6 with TRBJ1-6, with 7 bases lining up with TRBD1. From germline, CDR1 is MNHNY and CDR2 SVGAGI (reference sequence). The CDR3 is 14 amino acids. The V and J ends lost 4 bases and 10 bases, in that order; junction bases with no gene match: 7. CDR3 loop: CASSSFQGESPLHF. CDR3 bases: TGTGCCAGCAGTTCGTTTCAGGGGGAATCACCCCTCCACTTT.

The CDR3 sequence is CAISFYSDQNRDREGYGYTF. The CDR3 DNA reads TGTGCCATCAGTTTTTACTCGGACCAAAATAGGGACAGGGAAGGCTATGGCTACACCTTC. The chain links TRBV10-3 to TRBJ1-2; 9 positions match TRBD1. CDR3 size: 20 residues. V was pared by 5 bases and J by 4 bases, with 23 bases of the junction left unmatched. The germline CDR1 and CDR2 sequences are ENHRY and SYGVKD.

The V call is TRBV6-5, the J call TRBJ2-1, with 9 bases lining up with TRBD2. The CDR3 contains 15 residues. Germline assignment: CDR1 MNHEY and CDR2 SVGAGI. V was clipped by 4 bases and J by 5 bases; unmatched bases: 6. CDR3: CASSLAGAPNNEQFF. In DNA form, the CDR3 reads TGTGCCAGCAGTTTAGCGGGGGCCCCCAACAATGAGCAGTTCTTC.

This clone was detected only a few times. The gene calls are TRBV10-2 and TRBJ1-1; no reliable D call. This CDR3 comprises 12 residues. Trimming removed 0 bases at V and 11 bases at J, with 10 bases between. Germline CDR1 is WSHSY and CDR2 is SAAADI. The CDR3 loop is CASSESALGAFF. The CDR3 coding sequence is TGCGCCAGCAGTGAGTCGGCTCTCGGGGCTTTCTTT.

The V and J genes are TRBV12-2 and TRBJ1-2; TRBD1 was called by the table and not checked on the DNA. TRBV12-2 is termed a pseudogene. The CDR3 is 13 residues long. CDR3 in amino acids: CASRLEDRGCYTF. Written as DNA, the CDR3 is TGTGCAAGTCGCTTAGAGGACAGGGGATGCTACACCTTC.

The V call is TRBV7-3, the J call TRBJ1-6, with TRBD1 as a possible D gene (6 bases). This CDR3 comprises 14 residues. The germline CDR1 and CDR2 sequences are SGHTA and FQGTGA. V was shortened by 4 bases and J by 10 bases, with 14 bases between the two germline ends. The CDR3 spells CASSYQGSGSPLHF. The CDR3 bases are TGTGCCAGCAGCTATCAGGGGTCTGGGTCACCCCTCCACTTT.

CDR3 bases: TGTGCCATCAGCGACAGGGAATTCAGCTATGGCTACACCTTC. Amino acid sequence: CAISDREFSYGYTF. This rearrangement joins TRBV10-3 to TRBJ1-2, with TRBD1 identical over 7 bases. Germline CDR1 is ENHRY and CDR2 is SYGVKD. The CDR3 is 14 residues long. Unmatched junction bases numbered 8, after V lost 6 bases and J lost 4 bases.

In its sample, this clone was seen once. The rearrangement links TRBV2 to TRBJ2-5, with a tentative D call TRBD2 (6 bases). The CDR3 is 14 amino acids. The ends were cut back, 7 bases at V and 5 bases at J, with 17 bases in the middle. CDR1 is SNHLY and CDR2 is FYNNEI in the germline V gene. DNA for the CDR3: TGTGCCAGCAAGATTCAAACCGCGGGGGAGACCCAGTACTTC. Protein product: CASKIQTAGETQYF.